Below, 29 T cell receptor beta chains from the same sample are listed, as sequenced in a study of human T cells and chemical hapten exposure. Via MiXCR, TCRdb re-called the RACE reads, giving one row per CDR3 protein. The sample holds around 180,000 distinct CDR3 sequences, just under 30% seen once. Regarding time point: pre-sensitization, week 0. The treatment here: therapeutic diphenylcyclopropenone sensitization with weekly scalp DPC. Sequencing was performed on whole blood, taken in connection with sensitization to the hapten diphenylcyclopropenone (DPC). The receptors originated from a woman aged 25 to 45 with alopecia areata. Some clones in this sample may be carry-over from other donors' samples.

The chain links TRBV20-1 to TRBJ1-3; the match to TRBD1 covers 7 bases. The CDR3 loop spans 16 amino acids. From germline, CDR1 is DFQATT and CDR2 SNEGSKA (reference sequence). V was clipped by 4 bases and J by 0 bases; unmatched bases: 9. CDR3 in amino acids: CSATRDSSSSGNTIYF. Written as DNA, the CDR3 is TGCAGTGCTACCCGGGACAGCTCAAGCTCTGGAAACACCATATATTTT.

There are a few counts of this clonotype. J is TRBJ2-5 and V is TRBV5-1; D remains unclear. The germline V gene encodes CDR1 SGHRS and CDR2 YFSETQ. The CDR3 sequence is 13 residues long. V shed 1 base and J shed 3 bases, with 7 bases lying between them. The CDR3 loop reads CASSLYVEETQYF. The CDR3 region has the DNA TGCGCCAGCAGCTTGTATGTGGAAGAGACCCAGTACTTC.

This clonotype showed up just a few times. The chain recombines TRBV2 with TRBJ2-1; D perhaps matches TRBD1 (5 bases). Germline loops: CDR1 SNHLY, CDR2 FYNNEI. This CDR3 contains 13 residues. Trimming pared 5 bases from V and 9 bases from J, leaving 14 bases between. The CDR3 here is CASSYDGQGEQFF. In nucleotides, the CDR3 is TGTGCCAGCAGTTACGACGGGCAGGGTGAGCAGTTCTTC.

The chain has TRBV28 and TRBJ2-3, with D possibly matching TRBD2 (5 bases). CDR1 and CDR2 from the germline V gene are MDHEN and SYDVKM. The CDR3 consists of 14 residues. Between the trimmed V and J ends, which lost 3 bases and 6 bases, there was a span of 13 bases. CDR3 nucleotide sequence: TGTGCCAGCAGTTTTACCGGGGATGGGGATACGCAGTATTTT. This translates into CASSFTGDGDTQYF. The variable domain in full, completed from reference TRBV28 and TRBJ2-3, reads DVKVTQSSRYLVKRTGEKVFLECVQDMDHENMFWYRQDPGLGLRLIYFSYDVKMKEKGDIPEGYSVSREKKERFSLILESASTNQTSMYLCASSFTGDGDTQYFGPGTRLTVL.

This clonotype was observed a handful of times. The J gene is TRBJ1-5, the V gene TRBV30; the match to TRBD1 covers 9 bases. The J segment lost 4 bases and the V segment lost 2 bases, leaving 6 bases of the junction unmatched. The CDR3 spans 15 residues. Germline lookup yields CDR1 GTSNPN and CDR2 SVGIG (reference sequence). Here the CDR3 reads CAWSFRTGVNQPQHF. The CDR3 DNA is TGTGCCTGGAGTTTTAGGACAGGGGTTAATCAGCCCCAGCATTTT.

This clonotype came up many times. The rearrangement links TRBV20-1 to TRBJ2-7; 9 bases line up with TRBD1. From germline, CDR1 is DFQATT and CDR2 SNEGSKA (reference sequence). The CDR3 contains 13 residues. The V segment lost 1 base and the J segment 3 bases; nucleotides outside the gene matches: 1. The CDR3 spells CSARGDRDYEQYF. The CDR3 bases are TGCAGTGCTAGAGGGGACAGGGACTACGAGCAGTACTTC.

The table lists this clonotype with many counts. The genes are TRBV29-1 and TRBJ2-5; 8 bases map to TRBD1. Looked up from germline, CDR1 is SQVTM and CDR2 is ANQGSEA. V lost 6 bases to trimming and J lost 4 bases; unmatched junction nucleotides: 4. This CDR3 contains 12 residues. The CDR3 loop reads CSVVGQGETQYF. DNA for the CDR3: TGCAGCGTCGTAGGACAGGGAGAGACCCAGTACTTC.

This clonotype occurred a few times. The chain employs TRBV6-2 or TRBV6-3 and TRBJ2-2, with 9 bases matching TRBD2. Germline loops: CDR1 MNHEY, CDR2 SVGEGT. The CDR3 is 15 residues long. V lost 7 bases and J lost 6; bases outside the gene matches: 9. The DNA for the CDR3 is TGTGCCAGCACCCTTAGCGGGAGAAGATCCGGGGAGCTGTTTTTT. This sequence encodes CASTLSGRRSGELFF.

The rearrangement joins TRBV18 to TRBJ2-1; TRBD2 aligns across 7 bases. This CDR3 is built from 16 residues. Germline CDR1 KGHSH, CDR2 LQKENI. With 6 bases clipped from V and 0 bases from J, the junction kept 8 bases outside the gene matches. The CDR3 reads CASSPLSGTSYNEQFF. DNA for the CDR3: TGTGCCAGCTCTCCTTTGAGCGGGACCTCCTACAATGAGCAGTTCTTC. Full variable domain (outside the CDR3, taken from reference TRBV18 and TRBJ2-1): NAGVMQNPRHLVRRRGQEARLRCSPMKGHSHVYWYRQLPEEGLKFMVYLQKENIIDESGMPKERFSAEFPKEGPSILRIQQVVRGDSAAYFCASSPLSGTSYNEQFFGPGTRLTVL.

The V and J genes are TRBV20-1 and TRBJ1-3, with D hard to call. Germline CDR1 reads DFQATT; CDR2 reads SNEGSKA (reference sequence). This CDR3 has 12 residues. V dropped 7 bases and J dropped 4 bases, with 11 bases sitting between them. Here the CDR3 reads CSGASGGNTIYF. The CDR3 nucleotides read TGCAGTGGAGCGAGCGGGGGAAACACCATATATTTT.

In its sample, this clonotype was seen once. In nucleotides, the CDR3 is TGTGCCAGCACGGGTAACAGCGGGGGTAGCACAGATACGCAGTATTTT. Protein: CASTGNSGGSTDTQYF. The chain uses TRBV5-4 and TRBJ2-3; 8 bases are a match to TRBD2. The J segment lost 0 bases and the V segment lost 6 bases, leaving 9 bases of the junction unmatched. The germline CDR1 and CDR2 sequences are SGHNT and YYREEE (reference sequence). The CDR3 length is 16 residues.

The chain links TRBV28 to TRBJ2-3, with 10 nucleotides matching TRBD2. This CDR3 comprises 15 residues. Germline V gene lookup returns CDR1 MDHEN and CDR2 SYDVKM. J gave up 0 bases and V 7 bases, and 4 bases lay outside the gene matches. The CDR3 DNA reads TGTGCCAGCACGCGGACTAGCGGTAGCACAGATACGCAGTATTTT. Translating it yields CASTRTSGSTDTQYF.

J is TRBJ2-3 and V is TRBV4-2; the D gene is possibly TRBD2 (6 bases). The CDR3 is 14 residues long. CDR1 LGHNA and CDR2 YNFKEQ come from the germline V gene. Deletions cut 3 bases from V and 1 base from J, with 8 bases between. The CDR3 DNA follows: TGTGCCAGCAGCCAGGGGGGTGGCACAGATACGCAGTATTTT. It encodes CASSQGGGTDTQYF.

Many counts were recorded for this clonotype. This chain joins TRBV6-5 and TRBJ1-3; D is uncertain. The CDR3 length is 15 residues. Trimming shortened V by 6 bases and J by 4 bases, and 16 bases separated the two germline ends. Germline loops: CDR1 MNHEY, CDR2 SVGAGI. As DNA, the CDR3 is TGTGCCAGCAGCCGGGCGCTGTCTTCCGGAAACACCATATATTTT. Its protein is CASSRALSSGNTIYF.

This sequence joins TRBV11-2 and TRBJ2-1; 7 bases match TRBD1. After removal of 5 bases from V and 5 bases from J, the junction contained 12 bases not matched to a gene. The CDR3 consists of 16 residues. The germline gives CDR1 SGHAT, CDR2 FQNNGV. The CDR3 DNA reads TGTGCCAGCAGCGAAACAACAGGGGCAGTCAACAATGAGCAGTTCTTC. This sequence encodes CASSETTGAVNNEQFF.

This chain joins TRBV5-6 and TRBJ2-4; D unclear. Trimming removed 3 bases at V and 3 bases at J, with 7 bases between. Germline-derived CDR1 and CDR2 are SGHDT and YYEEEE. This CDR3 region has 13 residues. The DNA for the CDR3 is TGTGCCAGCAGCTCGGACCTCAAAAACATTCAGTACTTC. Its protein is CASSSDLKNIQYF.

This clonotype was seen a few times. The chain uses TRBV5-1 and TRBJ1-1, with D unclear. V lost 2 bases and J 5 bases, leaving 13 bases between the germline ends. The CDR3 extends over 14 amino acids. Germline V lookup: CDR1 SGHRS, CDR2 YFSETQ. Written as DNA, the CDR3 is TGCGCCAGCAGCTTACAGATTCTCACAACTGAAGCTTTCTTT. The encoded protein is CASSLQILTTEAFF.

J is TRBJ2-2 and V is TRBV6-6; 12 bases line up with TRBD2. CDR1 is MNHNY, CDR2 SVGAGI, per germline (reference sequence). The J segment lost 6 bases and the V segment lost 5 bases, leaving 10 bases of the junction unmatched. The CDR3 covers 17 residues. CDR3 amino acids: CASSPFLAGGQAGELFF. In DNA form, the CDR3 reads TGTGCCAGCAGTCCCTTCCTAGCGGGGGGGCAAGCCGGGGAGCTGTTTTTT.

The sample holds many counts of this clonotype. The J gene is TRBJ2-3, the V gene TRBV7-2, with D possibly TRBD1 on 6 matching bases. The CDR3 sequence is 12 residues long. Between the trimmed V and J ends, which lost 7 bases and 8 bases, there was a span of 13 bases. Germline V gene sequence: CDR1 SGHTA, CDR2 FQGNSA. CDR3 coding DNA: TGTGCCAGCAACTCAGGGGCAGCTACGCAGTATTTT. Protein sequence: CASNSGAATQYF. The complete variable domain, with remaining parts taken from reference TRBV7-2 and TRBJ2-3, reads GAGVSQSPSNKVTEKGKDVELRCDPISGHTALYWYRQSLGQGLEFLIYFQGNSAPDKSGLPSDRFSAERTGGSVSTLTIQRTQQEDSAVYLCASNSGAATQYFGPGTRLTVL.

V is TRBV29-1 and J is TRBJ1-1; D gene unclear. CDR1 and CDR2 (germline): SQVTM, ANQGSEA. V was shortened by 7 bases and J by 4 bases, with 7 bases between the two germline ends. There are 10 residues in the CDR3. For the CDR3, the DNA is TGCAGCGGACTGAGCACTGAAGCTTTCTTT. Its protein is CSGLSTEAFF.

The chain has TRBV10-3 and TRBJ1-1, with TRBD1 identical over 8 bases. The CDR3 sequence is 13 residues long. V lost 10 bases, J lost 1 base, and 5 bases stayed unmatched. From germline, CDR1 is ENHRY and CDR2 SYGVKD. As DNA, the CDR3 is TGTGCCACCGAGCAGGGGGCGAACACTGAAGCTTTCTTT. This encodes CATEQGANTEAFF.

V is TRBV20-1 and J is TRBJ1-1; a weak D match, TRBD1 (5 bases). CDR3 length: 16 residues. Germline V gene lookup returns CDR1 DFQATT and CDR2 SNEGSKA (reference sequence). With 3 bases removed from V and 0 bases from J, the gap between germline ends came to 17 bases. The CDR3 loop is CSASFKRGPMNTEAFF. For the CDR3, the DNA is TGCAGTGCTAGCTTCAAAAGGGGACCGATGAACACTGAAGCTTTCTTT.

J is TRBJ2-1 and V is TRBV29-1, with 9 bases identical to TRBD2. Trimming cost V 8 bases and J 5 bases; bases outside gene matches: 7. Germline V gene data show CDR1 as SQVTM and CDR2 as ANQGSEA. This CDR3 region has 13 residues. CDR3 region: CSTGLAPNNEQFF. As DNA, the CDR3 is TGCAGCACGGGACTAGCCCCTAACAATGAGCAGTTCTTC.

This clonotype was seen a handful of times. The chain uses TRBV28 and TRBJ1-2; a weak D match, TRBD1 (6 bases). The CDR3 is made up of 15 amino acids. Germline values: CDR1 MDHEN, CDR2 SYDVKM. V was clipped by 10 bases and J by 6 bases, with 24 bases between them. In DNA, the CDR3 is TGTGCCATCTGGACAGAGATGAACTACTATAATGGCTACACCTTC. Its translation is CAIWTEMNYYNGYTF.

The rearrangement links TRBV4-2 to TRBJ1-5, with no clear D. V lost 1 base, J lost 1 base, and 11 bases lay in between. The germline V gene encodes CDR1 LGHNA and CDR2 YNFKEQ. The CDR3 contains 16 residues. As DNA, the CDR3 is TGTGCCAGCAGCCAAGGAGCCCCCGGGAGCAATCAGCCCCAGCATTTT. As protein: CASSQGAPGSNQPQHF.

The CDR3 sequence is CASSLPGQGGIYGYTF. In nucleotides, the CDR3 is TGTGCCAGCAGCTTGCCCGGACAGGGTGGAATCTATGGCTACACCTTC. The rearrangement links TRBV7-2 to TRBJ1-2; 8 positions agree with TRBD1. Germline CDR1 is SGHTA and CDR2 is FQGNSA. After removal of 3 bases from V and 4 bases from J, the junction contained 10 bases not matched to a gene. The CDR3 length is 16 residues.

This CDR3 is CASSFPPQETQYF. For the CDR3, the DNA is TGTGCCAGCAGTTTCCCCCCCCAAGAGACCCAGTACTTC. The V and J genes are TRBV28 and TRBJ2-5, with unresolved D. The CDR3 is made up of 13 amino acids. With 3 bases removed from V and 1 base from J, the gap between germline ends came to 6 bases. Germline CDR1 MDHEN, CDR2 SYDVKM.

This clonotype came up a few times. The gene calls are TRBV28 and TRBJ2-1; 8 bases are a match to TRBD2. The ends lost 3 bases at V and 8 bases at J; junction bases unmatched: 9. The CDR3 is 15 residues long. CDR1 is MDHEN and CDR2 is SYDVKM in the germline V gene. DNA for the CDR3: TGTGCCAGCAGTTTCGGAGGGACTAGTTTGTATGAGCAGTTCTTC. Amino acids: CASSFGGTSLYEQFF.

This clonotype was detected a few times. V is TRBV28 and J is TRBJ2-7; 8 bases fit TRBD1. The V gene's germline CDR1 is MDHEN and CDR2 SYDVKM. The CDR3 is 13 amino acids. Trimming took 6 bases from V and 12 from J; bases not matched to a gene: 13. The CDR3: CASRLRGQDRAYF. In DNA, the CDR3 is TGTGCCAGCAGACTAAGGGGACAGGACCGGGCGTACTTC.